Shown below are 19 T cell receptor beta chains from a single sample sequenced in a study of blood T cell repertoires in COVID-19 (dated by TCRdb to about 2020). The protocol used for the library was the immunoSEQ multiplex PCR assay. TCRdb provides this immuneACCESS table in a form limited to in-frame rearrangements. Some clones are lacking; in checked studies, under half of them reflect an unresolved V gene, and why the rest are absent is not known. This sample has about 220,000 clones in its table, and around three quarters of those were observed once. Of the sample, around 7.7% is held by the ten largest clones. Material: peripheral blood. Receptors originate from a woman aged 70-85 years with acute or convalescent COVID-19.

CDR3 DNA: TGTGCCAGCAGCTTAGTAGTAGGAGGTGCTCAGCCCCAGCATTTT. Protein product: CASSLVVGGAQPQHF. This chain uses TRBV7-2 with TRBJ1-5, with D hard to call. Germline V lookup: CDR1 SGHTA, CDR2 FQGNSA. The V and J ends lost 1 base and 6 bases respectively, with 13 bases between them. This CDR3 is built from 15 residues.

V usage is TRBV11-2 and J usage is TRBJ2-1; 10 bases line up with TRBD2. CDR3 length: 14 residues. Germline loops: CDR1 SGHAT, CDR2 FQNNGV. J was trimmed by 10 bases and V by 2 bases; bases with no gene match: 5. The CDR3 DNA is TGTGCCAGCAGCTTACCAGCGGGGGGGCCGGAGCAGTTCTTC. Translated: CASSLPAGGPEQFF.

This clone was counted only a few times. The J gene is TRBJ2-5, the V gene TRBV20-1; D unresolved. The germline CDR1 and CDR2 sequences are DFQATT and SNEGSKA (reference sequence). Trimming took off 3 bases at V and 2 bases at J, with 13 bases between the two ends. The CDR3 is 14 residues long. CDR3 loop: CSASSPLTQETQYF. DNA for the CDR3: TGCAGTGCTAGTTCGCCACTAACGCAAGAGACCCAGTACTTC.

This clone was detected only once. This chain uses TRBV6-1 with TRBJ2-1; D might be TRBD1 (6 bases). CDR3 length equals 16 residues. The germline V and J ends were trimmed by 2 bases and 4 bases, with 15 bases remaining between them. CDR1 MNHNS and CDR2 SASEGT come from the germline V gene. This CDR3 reads CASSEWGRGLYNEQFF. CDR3 nucleotides: TGTGCCAGCAGTGAATGGGGCAGGGGTCTATACAATGAGCAGTTCTTC.

The chain links TRBV11-2 to TRBJ2-1; possible D gene TRBD2, 7 bases. V shed 5 bases and J shed 6 bases, with 14 bases lying between them. This CDR3 region has 14 residues. Germline lookup yields CDR1 SGHAT and CDR2 FQNNGV. This chain's CDR3 is CASSGGGGGNEQFF. DNA of the CDR3: TGTGCCAGCAGCGGAGGAGGGGGGGGCAATGAGCAGTTCTTC.

In DNA form, the CDR3 reads TGTGCCAGCAGCGACAACCAAGAGACCCAGTACTTC. This codes for CASSDNQETQYF. The chain employs TRBV7-8 and TRBJ2-5; D remains ambiguous. V was shortened by 5 bases and J by 0 bases, with 4 bases between the two germline ends. This CDR3 spans 12 amino acids. Germline loops: CDR1 SGHVS, CDR2 FQNEAQ.

This clone is a singleton in its sample. The gene calls are TRBV5-1 and TRBJ1-2, with a weak D call TRBD1 (6 bases). The CDR3 is made up of 14 amino acids. With 0 bases removed from V and 7 bases from J, the gap between germline ends came to 13 bases. CDR1 is SGHRS, CDR2 YFSETQ, per germline. CDR3 protein: CASSLVGQSSGYTF. The CDR3, as DNA: TGCGCCAGCAGCTTGGTCGGACAGAGCAGTGGCTACACCTTC.

This rearrangement joins TRBV21-1 to TRBJ1-3; TRBD1, as called in the table, went unchecked against the DNA. TRBV21-1 is designated a pseudogene. The CDR3 is 16 amino acids. CDR3 nucleotide sequence: TGTGCCAGCAGCAATCGGCCAGGGTCGGCTGGAAACACCATATATTTT. This encodes CASSNRPGSAGNTIYF.

In nucleotides, the CDR3 is TGTGCCTGGAGCAATCGCCGCGGGCCCCAGCATTTT. Residues: CAWSNRRGPQHF. The J gene is TRBJ1-5, the V gene TRBV30; no clear D. The CDR3 runs 12 residues. Germline loops: CDR1 GTSNPN, CDR2 SVGIG (reference sequence). Trimming left V 3 bases short and J 9 bases short, with 12 bases between. The whole variable domain, filled in from reference TRBV30 and TRBJ1-5, reads SQTIHQWPATLVQPVGSPLSLECTVEGTSNPNLYWYRQAAGRGLQLLFYSVGIGQISSEVPQNLSASRPQDRQFILSSKKLLLSDSGFYLCAWSNRRGPQHFGDGTRLSIL.

The rearrangement links TRBV7-9 to TRBJ1-3; no firm D call. Trimming left V 1 base short and J 0 bases short, with 7 bases between. Germline-derived CDR1 and CDR2 are SEHNR and FQNEAQ (reference sequence). CDR3 length: 15 residues. The CDR3 DNA is TGTGCCAGCAGCTTAGTGCGGGGCTCTGGAAACACCATATATTTT. Amino acids: CASSLVRGSGNTIYF.

The chain recombines TRBV6-5 with TRBJ1-1; tentative D call: TRBD1 (6 bases). V was cut by 4 bases and J by 1 base, with 13 bases left in between. Germline V gives CDR1 MNHEY, CDR2 SVGAGI. The CDR3 is 15 residues long. DNA for the CDR3: TGTGCCAGCAGTTCAGGGGACGGGCAGAACACTGAAGCTTTCTTT. It codes for CASSSGDGQNTEAFF.

Worth noting for this clone: A read error may produce the germline difference seen at one junction end. V gene TRBV5-3 combines with J gene TRBJ2-2, with TRBD2 as a possible D gene (5 bases). TRBV5-3 is an ORF, and what it does is uncertain. This CDR3 is 14 amino acids long. Here the CDR3 reads CARSLVTCPRGAVF. The DNA of the CDR3 is TGTGCCAGAAGCTTGGTGACGTGTCCCCGGGGAGCTGTTTTT.

There are many counts of this clone. The chain links TRBV7-9 to TRBJ2-7; tentatively, D is TRBD2 (5 bases). This CDR3 comprises 17 residues. V dropped 2 bases and J dropped 0 bases, with 17 bases sitting between them. The germline V gene has CDR1 SEHNR and CDR2 FQNEAQ (reference sequence). DNA of the CDR3: TGTGCCAGCAGCTTAACACCCCTGGACTCCAGCTCCTACGAGCAGTACTTC. This sequence encodes CASSLTPLDSSSYEQYF.

V gene TRBV24-1 combines with J gene TRBJ2-2; TRBD1 matches at 7 bases. This CDR3 has 14 amino acids. The ends lost 7 bases at V and 6 bases at J; junction bases unmatched: 7. The germline CDR1 and CDR2 sequences are KGHDR and SFDVKD. CDR3 residues: CATRETGSAGELFF. CDR3 DNA sequence: TGTGCCACCAGGGAGACAGGGTCGGCCGGGGAGCTGTTTTTT.

The V gene is TRBV7-2, the J gene TRBJ1-6, with TRBD1 identical over 10 bases. Germline-derived CDR1 and CDR2 are SGHTA and FQGNSA. The CDR3 contains 16 residues. V lost 6 bases to trimming and J lost 6 bases; unmatched junction nucleotides: 8. The CDR3 nucleotides read TGTGCCAGCAGACAGGGACAGGGGAGGCCTAATTCACCCCTCCACTTT. Its translation: CASRQGQGRPNSPLHF. The full variable domain, rest sourced from reference TRBV7-2 and TRBJ1-6, is GAGVSQSPSNKVTEKGKDVELRCDPISGHTALYWYRQSLGQGLEFLIYFQGNSAPDKSGLPSDRFSAERTGGSVSTLTIQRTQQEDSAVYLCASRQGQGRPNSPLHFGNGTRLTVT.

The chain links TRBV19 to TRBJ2-2; no definite D call. Trimming shortened V by 8 bases and J by 7 bases, and 11 bases separated the two germline ends. This CDR3 contains 12 residues. From germline, CDR1 is LNHDA and CDR2 SQIVND (reference sequence). CDR3: CASHSRVGELFF. The CDR3 DNA is TGTGCCAGTCACTCACGGGTCGGGGAGCTGTTTTTT.

J is TRBJ1-2 and V is TRBV27; possibly TRBD1 for D (5 bases). Trimming pared 2 bases from V and 3 bases from J, leaving 13 bases between. Germline V gives CDR1 MNHEY, CDR2 SMNVEV (reference sequence). The CDR3 is 15 residues long. The chain's CDR3 is CASSLDSQAYYGYTF. CDR3 coding DNA: TGTGCCAGCAGTTTAGACAGCCAAGCCTACTATGGCTACACCTTC.

This chain joins TRBV2 and TRBJ1-5; 7 bases fit TRBD1. The CDR3 covers 14 residues. After removal of 8 bases from V and 0 bases from J, the junction contained 4 bases not matched to a gene. CDR1 and CDR2 (germline): SNHLY, FYNNEI. The CDR3 DNA sequence: TGTGCCAGCTTACAGGGGAATAGCAATCAGCCCCAGCATTTT. Translating it yields CASLQGNSNQPQHF. The complete variable domain, with remaining parts taken from reference TRBV2 and TRBJ1-5, reads EPEVTQTPSHQVTQMGQEVILRCVPISNHLYFYWYRQILGQKVEFLVSFYNNEISEKSEIFDDQFSVERPDGSNFTLKIRSTKLEDSAMYFCASLQGNSNQPQHFGDGTRLSIL.

The V and J genes are TRBV7-2 and TRBJ2-3, with 9 nucleotides matching TRBD2. V lost 5 bases and J lost 9; bases outside the gene matches: 15. Germline V gives CDR1 SGHTA, CDR2 FQGNSA. There are 16 residues in the CDR3. The CDR3 spells CASSQKGAGGPGTQYF. The CDR3 coding sequence is TGTGCCAGCAGCCAGAAGGGGGCGGGGGGGCCTGGAACGCAGTATTTT.